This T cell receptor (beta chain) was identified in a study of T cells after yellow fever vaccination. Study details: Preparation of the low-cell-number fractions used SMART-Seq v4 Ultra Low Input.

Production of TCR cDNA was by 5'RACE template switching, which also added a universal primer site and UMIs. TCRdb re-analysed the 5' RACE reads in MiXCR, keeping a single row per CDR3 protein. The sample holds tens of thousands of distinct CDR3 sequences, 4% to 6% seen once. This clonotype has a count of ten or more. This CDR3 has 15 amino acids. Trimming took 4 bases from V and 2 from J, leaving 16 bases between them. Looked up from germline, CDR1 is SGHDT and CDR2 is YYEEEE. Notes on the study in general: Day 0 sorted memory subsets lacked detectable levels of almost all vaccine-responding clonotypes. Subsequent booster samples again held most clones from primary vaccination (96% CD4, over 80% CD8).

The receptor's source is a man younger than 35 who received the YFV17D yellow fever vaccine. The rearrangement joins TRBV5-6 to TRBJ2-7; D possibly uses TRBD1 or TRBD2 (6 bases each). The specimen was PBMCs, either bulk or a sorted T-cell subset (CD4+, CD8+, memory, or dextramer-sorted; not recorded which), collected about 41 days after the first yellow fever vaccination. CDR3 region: CASSIGGGPTYEQYF. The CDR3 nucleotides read TGTGCCAGCAGCATTGGAGGGGGTCCTACCTACGAGCAGTACTTC.